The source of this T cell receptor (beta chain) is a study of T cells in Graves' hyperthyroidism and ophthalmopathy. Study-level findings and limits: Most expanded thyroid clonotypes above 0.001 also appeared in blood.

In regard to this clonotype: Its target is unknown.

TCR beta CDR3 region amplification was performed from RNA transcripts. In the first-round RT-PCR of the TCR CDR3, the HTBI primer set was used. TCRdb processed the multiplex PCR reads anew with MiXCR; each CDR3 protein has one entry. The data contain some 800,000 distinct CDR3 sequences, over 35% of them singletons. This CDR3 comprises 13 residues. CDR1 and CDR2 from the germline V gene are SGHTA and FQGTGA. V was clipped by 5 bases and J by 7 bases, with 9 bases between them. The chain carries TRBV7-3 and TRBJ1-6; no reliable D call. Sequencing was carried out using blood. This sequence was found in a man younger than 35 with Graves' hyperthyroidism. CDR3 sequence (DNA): TGTGCCAGCAGCGCGACGATCAATTCACCCCTCCACTTT. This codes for CASSATINSPLHF.